Following are 31 T cell receptor beta chains from one sample sequenced in a study of long-term antiretroviral therapy in people with HIV. The immunoSEQ assay was v3.0, run at survey level. Assay used: immunoSEQ multiplex PCR; TCRdb lists only in-frame clones, some missing. Of about 23,000 clones listed, 81% are singletons. Sequencing was performed on unsorted PBMCs, taken 1.5 years after starting antiretroviral therapy. The receptors here all came from a man younger than 45 with HIV.

The rearrangement links TRBV27 to TRBJ1-4, with TRBD1 as a possible D gene (6 bases). Trimming took off 4 bases at V and 3 bases at J, with 15 bases between the two ends. The germline gives CDR1 MNHEY, CDR2 SMNVEV (reference sequence). This CDR3 spans 16 amino acids. CDR3 amino acids: CASSSVARGANEKLFF. In DNA, the CDR3 is TGTGCCAGCAGTTCCGTAGCCAGGGGCGCTAATGAAAAACTGTTTTTT.

This clone appeared a few times. The chain recombines TRBV2 with TRBJ1-5, with unresolved D. This CDR3 is 13 amino acids long. Between the trimmed V and J ends, which lost 7 bases and 0 bases, there was a span of 7 bases. The germline V gene encodes CDR1 SNHLY and CDR2 FYNNEI. The DNA of the CDR3 is TGTGCCAGCACATACAATAGCAATCAGCCCCAGCATTTT. Translated, it gives CASTYNSNQPQHF.

V gene TRBV28 combines with J gene TRBJ2-7, with D perhaps matching TRBD1 or TRBD2 (5 bases each). The CDR3 totals 18 residues. In germline, CDR1 is MDHEN, CDR2 SYDVKM. V was pared by 6 bases and J by 2 bases, with 26 bases between. CDR3 protein: CASSAPLPLGTGTYEQYF. DNA of the CDR3: TGTGCCAGCAGCGCGCCTCTGCCACTCGGGACGGGAACCTACGAGCAGTACTTC.

A word on this clone: A read error may produce the germline difference seen at one junction end. This chain joins TRBV2 and TRBJ1-2; TRBD1 might be the D (5 bases). This CDR3 contains 13 residues. Germline V CDR1 and CDR2: SNHLY, FYNNEI. CDR3 in DNA: TGTGCCAGCAGGGAGGGGCGGGACTACGGCTACACCTTC. Residues: CASREGRDYGYTF. Based on the CDR3 plus reference TRBV2 and TRBJ1-2, the full variable domain is EPEVTQTPSHQVTQMGQEVILRCVPISNHLYFYWYRQILGQKVEFLVSFYNNEISEKSEIFDDQFSVERPDGSNFTLKIRSTKLEDSAMYFCASREGRDYGYTFGSGTRLTVV.

The chain uses TRBV10-1 and TRBJ1-5, with TRBD1 identical over 8 bases. The ends lost 4 bases at V and 0 bases at J; junction bases unmatched: 17. The CDR3 runs 20 residues. Germline CDR1 is WNHNN and CDR2 is SYGVQD (reference sequence). The CDR3 loop is CASSGYTGGPGGYSNQPQHF. The CDR3 nucleotides are TGCGCCAGCAGTGGATATACAGGGGGTCCCGGGGGATATAGCAATCAGCCCCAGCATTTT.

The chain is built from TRBV10-3 and TRBJ2-3; D call uncertain. Germline loops: CDR1 ENHRY, CDR2 SYGVKD. Trimming shortened V by 2 bases and J by 2 bases, and 5 bases separated the two germline ends. The CDR3 is made up of 13 amino acids. CDR3 sequence: CAISERATDTQYF. The CDR3 coding sequence is TGTGCCATCAGTGAGCGAGCCACAGATACGCAGTATTTT.

This rearrangement joins TRBV28 to TRBJ2-7, with D tentatively TRBD1 or TRBD2 (5 bases each). The CDR3 extends over 15 amino acids. The germline gives CDR1 MDHEN, CDR2 SYDVKM. Trimming took off 5 bases at V and 0 bases at J, with 14 bases between the two ends. As DNA, the CDR3 is TGTGCCAGCAGTCCCGGGACCCGCAGCTCCTACGAGCAGTACTTC. This gives the protein CASSPGTRSSYEQYF.

The chain carries TRBV19 and TRBJ2-3; 10 bases match TRBD1. This CDR3 has 16 amino acids. Losses at the gene ends were 7 bases for V and 2 bases for J; bases not matched to a gene: 9. Germline lookup yields CDR1 LNHDA and CDR2 SQIVND (reference sequence). Here the CDR3 DNA reads TGTGCCAGTACTCCCCGGGACAGGGGCGCCACAGATACGCAGTATTTT. Translated: CASTPRDRGATDTQYF.

The gene calls are TRBV28 and TRBJ2-2; 7 bases map to TRBD2. CDR3 length: 13 residues. V shed 5 bases and J 6 bases; nucleotides not matched to a gene: 3. Germline V gene data show CDR1 as MDHEN and CDR2 as SYDVKM. CDR3: CASSKSGAGELFF. In DNA, the CDR3 is TGTGCCAGCAGTAAAAGCGGGGCCGGGGAGCTGTTTTTT. Filled out from reference TRBV28 and TRBJ2-2, the complete variable domain reads DVKVTQSSRYLVKRTGEKVFLECVQDMDHENMFWYRQDPGLGLRLIYFSYDVKMKEKGDIPEGYSVSREKKERFSLILESASTNQTSMYLCASSKSGAGELFFGEGSRLTVL.

In this sample, this clone turned up a few times. The CDR3 spells CASSRARSNQPQHF. The CDR3 region has the DNA TGTGCCAGCAGCAGGGCTAGGAGCAATCAGCCCCAGCATTTT. The chain is built from TRBV7-2 and TRBJ1-5; D not certain. V was shortened by 5 bases and J by 1 base, with 9 bases between the two germline ends. Germline CDR1 is SGHTA and CDR2 is FQGNSA. The CDR3 sequence is 14 residues long.

The rearrangement links TRBV5-4 to TRBJ1-1, with D unclear. The V gene lost 0 bases and the J gene lost 1 base, with 10 bases spanning the gap. Germline V CDR1 and CDR2: SGHNT, YYREEE (reference sequence). The length of the CDR3 is 15 residues. The CDR3 here is CASSLAGYSNTEAFF. The CDR3 nucleotides read TGTGCCAGCAGCTTGGCCGGGTACTCGAACACTGAAGCTTTCTTT.

The CDR3 coding sequence is TGTGCCACCCGGTTACACGGCTATGGCTACACCTTC. This translates into CATRLHGYGYTF. The V and J genes are TRBV6-1 and TRBJ1-2; no firm D call. The CDR3 extends over 12 amino acids. The ends were cut back, 10 bases at V and 4 bases at J, with 13 bases in the middle. CDR1 and CDR2 (germline): MNHNS, SASEGT.

The chain links TRBV6-1 to TRBJ1-3; 9 bases match TRBD1. This CDR3 contains 15 residues. The V segment lost 4 bases and the J segment 2 bases; nucleotides outside the gene matches: 3. Germline CDR1 MNHNS, CDR2 SASEGT. CDR3 bases: TGTGCCAGCAGTGTCCGGACAGGGGCTGGAAACACCATATATTTT. Translating it yields CASSVRTGAGNTIYF.

The chain links TRBV5-1 to TRBJ1-3, with D perhaps TRBD1 (6 bases). The CDR3 loop spans 15 amino acids. CDR1 SGHRS and CDR2 YFSETQ come from the germline V gene. V was pared by 0 bases and J by 4 bases, with 11 bases between. The CDR3 DNA reads as TGCGCCAGCAGCTTGGCCCCCACAGGGGGAAACACCATATATTTT. This codes for CASSLAPTGGNTIYF.

The sample holds a few counts of this clone. V gene TRBV28 combines with J gene TRBJ1-2; 10 positions agree with TRBD1. The CDR3 is 14 amino acids. V was pared by 6 bases and J by 2 bases, with 3 bases of the junction left unmatched. Germline V lookup: CDR1 MDHEN, CDR2 SYDVKM. The CDR3 DNA sequence: TGTGCCAGCAGCCGACAGGGGGCCAACTATGGCTACACCTTC. This gives the protein CASSRQGANYGYTF.

The gene calls are TRBV15 and TRBJ2-7; perhaps D is TRBD1 or TRBD2 (5 bases each). The CDR3 runs 16 residues. Germline V gives CDR1 LNHNV, CDR2 YYDKDF (reference sequence). V was cut by 0 bases and J by 2 bases, with 14 bases left in between. CDR3 loop: CATSRDGMGVTYEQYF. DNA for the CDR3: TGTGCCACCAGCAGAGATGGTATGGGGGTCACCTACGAGCAGTACTTC.

This clone is a singleton in its sample. The chain employs TRBV5-1 and TRBJ2-5; D may correspond to TRBD1 or TRBD2 (5 bases each). Germline CDR1 is SGHRS and CDR2 is YFSETQ. The CDR3 totals 12 residues. Trimming shortened V by 0 bases and J by 6 bases, and 6 bases separated the two germline ends. The CDR3 coding sequence is TGCGCCAGCAGCTTGGAGGGACAGACCCAGTACTTC. This gives the protein CASSLEGQTQYF.

J is TRBJ2-1 and V is TRBV19, with 7 positions matching TRBD2. The V segment lost 8 bases and the J segment 3 bases; nucleotides outside the gene matches: 10. CDR3 size: 15 residues. Germline V gives CDR1 LNHDA, CDR2 SQIVND (reference sequence). The CDR3 DNA follows: TGTGCCAGTTCACCCCTCCGGGACTACTACAATGAGCAGTTCTTC. Translation: CASSPLRDYYNEQFF.

This clone is a singleton in its sample. V gene TRBV29-1 combines with J gene TRBJ2-3, with D tentatively TRBD2 (6 bases). V lost 8 bases and J lost 5, with 14 bases in between. In germline, CDR1 is SQVTM, CDR2 ANQGSEA. CDR3 length equals 12 residues. CDR3 sequence (DNA): TGCAGCTCCCGGGACTCGGGAGATACGCAGTATTTT. This sequence encodes CSSRDSGDTQYF.

The J gene is TRBJ2-7, the V gene TRBV28; D ambiguous. This CDR3 contains 14 residues. Between the trimmed V and J ends, which lost 1 base and 3 bases, there was a span of 10 bases. CDR1 is MDHEN and CDR2 is SYDVKM in the germline V gene. The CDR3: CASSLLGRSYEQYF. CDR3 in DNA: TGTGCCAGCAGTTTATTGGGCCGGAGCTACGAGCAGTACTTC.

This chain joins TRBV11-2 and TRBJ2-4; D remains ambiguous. Between the trimmed V and J ends, which lost 1 base and 8 bases, there was a span of 9 bases. The CDR3 sequence is 13 residues long. CDR1 and CDR2 (germline): SGHAT, FQNNGV. DNA of the CDR3: TGTGCCAGCAGCTTAGGGTCGCAGGACATTCAGTACTTC. Amino acid sequence: CASSLGSQDIQYF.

The chain employs TRBV10-3 and TRBJ2-1, with 10 positions matching TRBD2. V dropped 4 bases and J dropped 8; count of bases not matched to a gene: 14. CDR3 length: 17 residues. The germline V gene encodes CDR1 ENHRY and CDR2 SYGVKD. CDR3 amino acids: CAISATSGTSASDEQFF. The CDR3 bases are TGTGCCATCAGTGCCACCTCCGGGACTAGCGCCTCGGATGAGCAGTTCTTC.

This chain links TRBV5-1 with TRBJ1-1; 12 bases fit TRBD1. Trimming cost V 7 bases and J 7 bases; bases outside gene matches: 8. Germline assignment: CDR1 SGHRS and CDR2 YFSETQ. CDR3 length equals 14 residues. CDR3 in DNA: TGCGCCAGCGGAGTTGGGACAGGGGGCCTTGAAGCTTTCTTT. Its translation: CASGVGTGGLEAFF.

Here the CDR3 reads CASTVTGDQPQHF. The CDR3 bases are TGTGCCAGCACAGTAACTGGGGATCAGCCCCAGCATTTT. The genes are TRBV6-1 and TRBJ1-5, with unresolved D. Germline CDR1 MNHNS, CDR2 SASEGT. This CDR3 is built from 13 residues. The ends were cut back, 7 bases at V and 5 bases at J, with 12 bases in the middle.

This rearrangement joins TRBV13 to TRBJ2-1; 8 nucleotides agree with TRBD2. The trim removed 2 bases at V and 4 bases at J, leaving 4 bases unmatched. Germline loops: CDR1 PRHDT, CDR2 FYEKMQ (reference sequence). The CDR3 consists of 15 residues. CDR3 loop: CASSLNGGDYNEQFF. CDR3 nucleotide sequence: TGTGCCAGCAGCTTAAACGGGGGGGATTACAATGAGCAGTTCTTC.

This clone was counted between two and nine times. The CDR3 is CASSKSTRKGSTEAFF. CDR3 DNA: TGTGCCAGTAGTAAGTCTACCCGAAAGGGGAGCACTGAAGCTTTCTTT. The chain couples TRBV19 to TRBJ1-1; maybe TRBD1 (5 bases). This CDR3 is 16 amino acids long. Germline lookup yields CDR1 LNHDA and CDR2 SQIVND (reference sequence). V was cut by 4 bases and J by 4 bases, with 19 bases left in between.

This chain's CDR3 is CASSLVYRATDTQYF. DNA of the CDR3: TGTGCCAGCAGCTTAGTCTACAGGGCCACAGATACGCAGTATTTT. The V gene is TRBV7-2, the J gene TRBJ2-3; maybe TRBD1 (6 bases). Germline values: CDR1 SGHTA, CDR2 FQGNSA. This CDR3 has 15 amino acids. The ends were cut back, 1 base at V and 2 bases at J, with 10 bases in the middle.

This clone has only one observation. CDR3 in amino acids: CASSRPFGANVLTF. The CDR3 DNA reads as TGTGCCAGCAGCCGCCCCTTTGGGGCCAACGTCCTGACTTTC. V and J are TRBV7-9 and TRBJ2-6; D is uncertain. V lost 5 bases, J lost 3 bases, and 8 bases lay in between. Germline V gene sequence: CDR1 SEHNR, CDR2 FQNEAQ (reference sequence). The CDR3 is 14 residues long.

The chain employs TRBV2 and TRBJ1-5; no firm D call. The length of the CDR3 is 14 residues. Germline CDR1 is SNHLY and CDR2 is FYNNEI. V shed 2 bases and J shed 2 bases, with 7 bases lying between them. Here the CDR3 DNA reads TGTGCCAGCAGTGAATCCGGGGGCAATCAGCCCCAGCATTTT. The encoded protein is CASSESGGNQPQHF.

The V and J genes are TRBV5-1 and TRBJ1-5, with D possibly matching TRBD1 (6 bases). The V end was cut by 1 base, the J end by 7 bases, with 12 bases between. From germline, CDR1 is SGHRS and CDR2 YFSETQ. There are 14 residues in the CDR3. As DNA, the CDR3 is TGCGCCAGCAGCTTGTCAGGGGCAGAGCAGCCCCAGCATTTT. This codes for CASSLSGAEQPQHF.

The gene calls are TRBV9 and TRBJ1-3; unclear D gene. Trimming cost V 1 base and J 5 bases, with 10 bases left between them. This CDR3 has 14 residues. The germline V gene encodes CDR1 SGDLS and CDR2 YYNGEE. Written as DNA, the CDR3 is TGTGCCAGCAGCGTAATGCAAGGGCGAAACACCATATATTTT. Its protein product is CASSVMQGRNTIYF.